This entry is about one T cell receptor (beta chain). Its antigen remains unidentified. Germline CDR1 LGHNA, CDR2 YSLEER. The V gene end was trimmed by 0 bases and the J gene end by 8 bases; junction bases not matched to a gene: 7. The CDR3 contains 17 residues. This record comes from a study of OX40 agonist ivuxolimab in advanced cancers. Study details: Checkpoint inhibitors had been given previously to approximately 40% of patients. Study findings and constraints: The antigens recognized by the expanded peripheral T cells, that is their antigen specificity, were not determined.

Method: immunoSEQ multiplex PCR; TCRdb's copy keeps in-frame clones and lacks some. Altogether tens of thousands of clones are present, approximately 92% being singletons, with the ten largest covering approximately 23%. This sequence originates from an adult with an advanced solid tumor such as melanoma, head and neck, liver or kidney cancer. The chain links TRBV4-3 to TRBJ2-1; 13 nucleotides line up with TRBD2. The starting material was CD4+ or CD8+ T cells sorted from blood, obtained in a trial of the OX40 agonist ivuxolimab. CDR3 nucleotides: TGCGCCAGCAGCCAAGACGTCGGACTAGCGGGAGTGGATGAGCAGTTCTTC. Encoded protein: CASSQDVGLAGVDEQFF.